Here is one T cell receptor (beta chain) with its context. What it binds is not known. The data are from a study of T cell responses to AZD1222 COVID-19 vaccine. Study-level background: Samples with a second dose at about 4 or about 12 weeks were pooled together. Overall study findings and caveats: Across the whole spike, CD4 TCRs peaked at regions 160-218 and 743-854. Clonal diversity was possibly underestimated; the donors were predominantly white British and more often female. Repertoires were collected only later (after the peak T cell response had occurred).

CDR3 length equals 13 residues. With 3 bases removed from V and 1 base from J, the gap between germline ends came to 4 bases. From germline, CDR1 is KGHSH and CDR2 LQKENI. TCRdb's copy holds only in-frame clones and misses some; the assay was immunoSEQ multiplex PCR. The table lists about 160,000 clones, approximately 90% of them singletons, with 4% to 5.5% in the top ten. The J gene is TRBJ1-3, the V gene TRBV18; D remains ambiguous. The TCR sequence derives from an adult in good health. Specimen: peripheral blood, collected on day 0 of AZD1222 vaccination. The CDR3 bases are TGTGCCAGCTCACCGGCATCTGGAAACACCATATATTTT. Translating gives CASSPASGNTIYF.